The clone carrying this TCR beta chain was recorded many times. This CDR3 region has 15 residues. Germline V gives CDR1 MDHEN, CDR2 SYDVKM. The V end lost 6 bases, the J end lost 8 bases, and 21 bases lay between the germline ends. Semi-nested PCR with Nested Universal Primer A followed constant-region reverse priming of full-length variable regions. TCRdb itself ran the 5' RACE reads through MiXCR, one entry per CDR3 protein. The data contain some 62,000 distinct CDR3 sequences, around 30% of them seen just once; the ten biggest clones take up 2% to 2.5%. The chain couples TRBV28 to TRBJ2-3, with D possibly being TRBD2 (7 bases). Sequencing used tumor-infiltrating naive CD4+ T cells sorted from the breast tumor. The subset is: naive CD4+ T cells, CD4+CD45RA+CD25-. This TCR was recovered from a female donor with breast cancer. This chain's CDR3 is CASRPRGGPGRTQYF. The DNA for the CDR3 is TGTGCCAGCAGACCGAGGGGGGGCCCGGGGCGTACGCAGTATTTT.